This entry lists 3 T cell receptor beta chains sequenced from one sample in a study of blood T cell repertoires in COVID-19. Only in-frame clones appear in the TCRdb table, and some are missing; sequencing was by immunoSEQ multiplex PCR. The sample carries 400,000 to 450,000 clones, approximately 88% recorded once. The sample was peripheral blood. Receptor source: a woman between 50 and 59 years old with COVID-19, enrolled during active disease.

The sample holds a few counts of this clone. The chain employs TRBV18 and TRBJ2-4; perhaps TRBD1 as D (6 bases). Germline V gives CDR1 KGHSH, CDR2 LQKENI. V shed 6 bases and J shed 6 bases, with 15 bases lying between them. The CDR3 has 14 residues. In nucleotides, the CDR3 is TGTGCCAGCTCCCTCAGGGGAGAGGGAAACATTCAGTACTTC. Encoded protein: CASSLRGEGNIQYF. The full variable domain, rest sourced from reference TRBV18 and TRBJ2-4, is NAGVMQNPRHLVRRRGQEARLRCSPMKGHSHVYWYRQLPEEGLKFMVYLQKENIIDESGMPKERFSAEFPKEGPSILRIQQVVRGDSAAYFCASSLRGEGNIQYFGAGTRLSVL.

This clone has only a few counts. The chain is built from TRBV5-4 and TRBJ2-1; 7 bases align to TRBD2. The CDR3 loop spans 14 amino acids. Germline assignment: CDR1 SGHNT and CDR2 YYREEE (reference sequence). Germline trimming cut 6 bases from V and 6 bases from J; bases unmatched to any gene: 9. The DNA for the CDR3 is TGTGCCAGCATCGGGGGAGGGGACGGCAATGAGCAGTTCTTC. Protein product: CASIGGGDGNEQFF.

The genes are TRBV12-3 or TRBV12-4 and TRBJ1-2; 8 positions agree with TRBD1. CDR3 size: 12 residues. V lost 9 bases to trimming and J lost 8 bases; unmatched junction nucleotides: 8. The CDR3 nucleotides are TGTGCCAGTACCCAGGGGGCGCAGGGCTACACCTTC. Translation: CASTQGAQGYTF.